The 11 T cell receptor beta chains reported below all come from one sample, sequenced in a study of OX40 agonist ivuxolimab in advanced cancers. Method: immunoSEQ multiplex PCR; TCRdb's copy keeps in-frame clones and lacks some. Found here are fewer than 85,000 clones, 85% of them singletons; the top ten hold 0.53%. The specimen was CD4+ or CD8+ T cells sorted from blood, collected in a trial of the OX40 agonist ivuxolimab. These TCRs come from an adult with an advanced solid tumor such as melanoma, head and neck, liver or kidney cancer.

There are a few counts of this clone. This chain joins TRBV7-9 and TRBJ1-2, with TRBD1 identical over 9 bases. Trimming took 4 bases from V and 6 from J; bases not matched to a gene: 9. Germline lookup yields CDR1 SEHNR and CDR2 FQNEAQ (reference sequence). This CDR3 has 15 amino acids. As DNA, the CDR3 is TGTGCCAGCAGCTCCCGGGACAGGGTAGTCGATGGCTACACCTTC. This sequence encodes CASSSRDRVVDGYTF.

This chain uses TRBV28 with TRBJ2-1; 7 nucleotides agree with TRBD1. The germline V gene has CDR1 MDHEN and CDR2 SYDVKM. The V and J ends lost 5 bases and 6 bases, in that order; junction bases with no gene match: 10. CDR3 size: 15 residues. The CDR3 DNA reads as TGTGCCAGCAGTCCCGGGACAGCCTCTTTCAATGAGCAGTTCTTC. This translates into CASSPGTASFNEQFF.

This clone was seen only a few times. The CDR3 nucleotides are TGTGCCAGCAGTGACTTGACAGGGGGGAATCAGCCCCAGCATTTT. It encodes CASSDLTGGNQPQHF. The V call is TRBV2, the J call TRBJ1-5; 9 nucleotides match TRBD1. Germline values: CDR1 SNHLY, CDR2 FYNNEI. V shed 3 bases, J shed 4 bases, and the junction held 4 bases outside the gene matches. The CDR3 extends over 15 amino acids.

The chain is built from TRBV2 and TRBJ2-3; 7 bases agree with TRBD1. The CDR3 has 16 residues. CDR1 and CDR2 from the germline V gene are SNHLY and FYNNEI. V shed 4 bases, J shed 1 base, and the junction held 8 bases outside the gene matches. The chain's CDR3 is CASSGQTGRGTDTQYF. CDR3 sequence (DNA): TGTGCCAGCAGTGGCCAGACAGGGCGGGGCACAGATACGCAGTATTTT.

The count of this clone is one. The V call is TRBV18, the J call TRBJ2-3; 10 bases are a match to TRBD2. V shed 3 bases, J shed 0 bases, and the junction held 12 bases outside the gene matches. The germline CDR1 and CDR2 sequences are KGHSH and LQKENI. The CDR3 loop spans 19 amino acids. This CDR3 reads CASSPSSGGAGFSTDTQYF. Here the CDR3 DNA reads TGTGCCAGCTCACCGTCGAGCGGGGGGGCCGGTTTTAGCACAGATACGCAGTATTTT.

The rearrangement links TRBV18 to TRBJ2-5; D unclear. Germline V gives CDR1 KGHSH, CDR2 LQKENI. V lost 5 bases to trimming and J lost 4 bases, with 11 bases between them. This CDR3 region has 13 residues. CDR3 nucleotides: TGTGCCAGCTCAAATGGGGTTTTAGAGACCCAGTACTTC. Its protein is CASSNGVLETQYF.

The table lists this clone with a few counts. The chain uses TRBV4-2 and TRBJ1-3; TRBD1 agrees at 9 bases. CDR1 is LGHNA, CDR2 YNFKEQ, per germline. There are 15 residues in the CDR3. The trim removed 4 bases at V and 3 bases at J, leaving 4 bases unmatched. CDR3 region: CASSLTGQGGNTIYF. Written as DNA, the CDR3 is TGTGCCAGCAGCCTCACGGGACAGGGTGGAAACACCATATATTTT.

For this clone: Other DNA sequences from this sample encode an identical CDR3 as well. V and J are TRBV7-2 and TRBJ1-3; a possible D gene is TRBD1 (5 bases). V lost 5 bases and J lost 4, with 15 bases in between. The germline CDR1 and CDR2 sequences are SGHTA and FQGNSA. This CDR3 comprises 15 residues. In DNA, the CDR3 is TGTGCCAGCAGCCCGCCAGGGCGATCCGGAAACACCATATATTTT. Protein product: CASSPPGRSGNTIYF.

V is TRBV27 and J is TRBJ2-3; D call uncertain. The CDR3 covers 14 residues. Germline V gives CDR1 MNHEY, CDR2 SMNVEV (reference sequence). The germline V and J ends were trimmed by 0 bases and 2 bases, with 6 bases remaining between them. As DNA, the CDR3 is TGTGCCAGCAGTTTATCGTGGATCACAGATACGCAGTATTTT. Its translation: CASSLSWITDTQYF.

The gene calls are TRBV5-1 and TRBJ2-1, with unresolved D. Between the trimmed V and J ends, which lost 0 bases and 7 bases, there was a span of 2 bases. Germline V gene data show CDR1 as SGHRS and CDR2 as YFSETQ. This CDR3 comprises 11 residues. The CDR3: CASSLENEQFF. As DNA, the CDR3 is TGCGCCAGCAGCTTGGAGAATGAGCAGTTCTTC.

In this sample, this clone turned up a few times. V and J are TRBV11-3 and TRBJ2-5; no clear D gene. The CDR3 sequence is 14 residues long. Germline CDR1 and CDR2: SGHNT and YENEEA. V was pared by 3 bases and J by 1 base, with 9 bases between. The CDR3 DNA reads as TGTGCCAGCAGCTTGCAGGCGCCCCAAGAGACCCAGTACTTC. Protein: CASSLQAPQETQYF.